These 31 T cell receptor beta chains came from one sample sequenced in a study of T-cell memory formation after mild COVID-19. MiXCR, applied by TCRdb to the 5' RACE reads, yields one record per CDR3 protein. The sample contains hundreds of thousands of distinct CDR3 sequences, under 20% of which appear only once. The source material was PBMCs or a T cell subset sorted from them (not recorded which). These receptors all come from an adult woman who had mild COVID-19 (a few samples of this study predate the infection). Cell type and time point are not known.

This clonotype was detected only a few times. The CDR3 coding sequence is TGTGCCAGCAGTCCCGGGGGGGCCAACTACAATGAGCAGTTCTTC. Encoded protein: CASSPGGANYNEQFF. The genes are TRBV12-3 or TRBV12-4 and TRBJ2-1; TRBD2 matches at 8 bases. This CDR3 is built from 15 residues. V dropped 5 bases and J dropped 3; count of bases not matched to a gene: 6.

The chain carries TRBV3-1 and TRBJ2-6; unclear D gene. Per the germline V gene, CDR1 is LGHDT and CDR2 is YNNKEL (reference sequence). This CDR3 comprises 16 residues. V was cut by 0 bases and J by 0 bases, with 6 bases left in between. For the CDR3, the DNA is TGTGCCAGCAGCCAAGAGTTGATCTCTGGGGCCAACGTCCTGACTTTC. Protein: CASSQELISGANVLTF.

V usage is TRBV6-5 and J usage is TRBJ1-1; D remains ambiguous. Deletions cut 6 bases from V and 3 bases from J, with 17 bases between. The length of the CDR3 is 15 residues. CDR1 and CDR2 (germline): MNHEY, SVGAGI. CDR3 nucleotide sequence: TGTGCCAGCAGCCCGGGGATCAGTGGGTACACTGAAGCTTTCTTT. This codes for CASSPGISGYTEAFF.

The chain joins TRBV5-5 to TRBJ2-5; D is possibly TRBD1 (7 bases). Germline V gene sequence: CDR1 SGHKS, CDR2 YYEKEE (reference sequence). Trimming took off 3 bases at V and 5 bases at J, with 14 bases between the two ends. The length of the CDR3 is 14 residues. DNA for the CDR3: TGTGCCAGCAGCTCTACAGGGGCGGGGGAGACCCAGTACTTC. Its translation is CASSSTGAGETQYF.

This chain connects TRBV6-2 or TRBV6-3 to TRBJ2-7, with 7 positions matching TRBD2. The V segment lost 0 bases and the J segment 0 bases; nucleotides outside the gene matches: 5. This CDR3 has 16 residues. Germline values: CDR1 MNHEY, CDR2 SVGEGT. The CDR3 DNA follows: TGTGCCAGCAGTTACTCAGGAGCGGGGTACTCCTACGAGCAGTACTTC. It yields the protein CASSYSGAGYSYEQYF.

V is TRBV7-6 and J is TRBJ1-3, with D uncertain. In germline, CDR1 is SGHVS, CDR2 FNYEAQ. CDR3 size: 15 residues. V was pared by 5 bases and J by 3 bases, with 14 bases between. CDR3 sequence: CASSLLAGSGNTIYF. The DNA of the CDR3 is TGTGCCAGCAGCCTTTTGGCGGGAAGTGGAAACACCATATATTTT.

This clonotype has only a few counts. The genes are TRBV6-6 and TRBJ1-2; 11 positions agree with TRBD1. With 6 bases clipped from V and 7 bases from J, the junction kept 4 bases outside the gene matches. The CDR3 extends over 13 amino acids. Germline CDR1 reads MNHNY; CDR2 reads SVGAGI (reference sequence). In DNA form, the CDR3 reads TGTGCCAGCAGCCCCGGACAGGGGGCTGGCTACACCTTC. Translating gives CASSPGQGAGYTF.

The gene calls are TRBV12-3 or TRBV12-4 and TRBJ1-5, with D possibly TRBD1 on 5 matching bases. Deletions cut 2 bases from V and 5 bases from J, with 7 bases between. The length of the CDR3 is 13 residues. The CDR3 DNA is TGTGCCAGCAGTTTAAACAGGTATCAGCCCCAGCATTTT. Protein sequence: CASSLNRYQPQHF.

For the CDR3, the DNA is TGTGCCGCCAAGGGGACAGGGCCCTGGGGTGAGCAGTTCTTC. Its translation is CAAKGTGPWGEQFF. The chain joins TRBV10-3 to TRBJ2-1, with 9 bases aligning to TRBD1. With V trimmed by 11 bases and J by 9 bases, 14 bases remained unmatched. The CDR3 has 14 residues. The germline V gene has CDR1 ENHRY and CDR2 SYGVKD.

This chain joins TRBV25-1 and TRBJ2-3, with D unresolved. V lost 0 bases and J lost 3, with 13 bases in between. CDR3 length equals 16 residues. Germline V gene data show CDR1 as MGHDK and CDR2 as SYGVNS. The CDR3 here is CASSEYTPFRTDTQYF. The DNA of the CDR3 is TGTGCCAGCAGTGAATACACCCCTTTTCGGACAGATACGCAGTATTTT. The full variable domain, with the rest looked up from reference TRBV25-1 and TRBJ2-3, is EADIYQTPRYLVIGTGKKITLECSQTMGHDKMYWYQQDPGMELHLIHYSYGVNSTEKGDLSSESTVSRIRTEHFPLTLESARPSHTSQYLCASSEYTPFRTDTQYFGPGTRLTVL.

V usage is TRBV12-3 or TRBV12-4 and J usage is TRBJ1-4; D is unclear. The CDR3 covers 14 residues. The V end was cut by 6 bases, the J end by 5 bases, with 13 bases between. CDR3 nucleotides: TGTGCCAGCAGCATCAGTTTGCAGAATGAAAAACTGTTTTTT. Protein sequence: CASSISLQNEKLFF.

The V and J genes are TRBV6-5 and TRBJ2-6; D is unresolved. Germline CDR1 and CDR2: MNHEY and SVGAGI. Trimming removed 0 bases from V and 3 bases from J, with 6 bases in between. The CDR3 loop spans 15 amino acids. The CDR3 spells CASSYSKSGANVLTF. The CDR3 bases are TGTGCCAGCAGTTACTCGAAAAGTGGGGCCAACGTCCTGACTTTC.

The CDR3 protein is CASSFKSTSGSPELFF. CDR3 nucleotide sequence: TGTGCCAGCAGCTTTAAGAGTACTAGCGGGAGTCCGGAGCTGTTTTTT. This chain joins TRBV7-3 and TRBJ2-2; 11 bases are shared with TRBD2. This CDR3 contains 16 residues. The V segment lost 3 bases and the J segment 10 bases; nucleotides outside the gene matches: 10. Per the germline V gene, CDR1 is SGHTA and CDR2 is FQGTGA.

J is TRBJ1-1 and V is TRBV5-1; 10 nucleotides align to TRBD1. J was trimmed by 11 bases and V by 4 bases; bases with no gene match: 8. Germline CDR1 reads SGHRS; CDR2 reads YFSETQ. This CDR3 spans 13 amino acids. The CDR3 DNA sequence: TGCGCCAGCAGCGGTGGGACAGGGGCTGCGGCTTTCTTT. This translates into CASSGGTGAAAFF.

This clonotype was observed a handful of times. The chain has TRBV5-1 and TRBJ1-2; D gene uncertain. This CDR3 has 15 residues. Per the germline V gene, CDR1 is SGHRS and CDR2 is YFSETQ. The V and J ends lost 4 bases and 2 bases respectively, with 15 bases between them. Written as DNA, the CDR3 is TGCGCCAGCAGCCCGGTTGATTGGGAAAACTATGGCTACACCTTC. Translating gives CASSPVDWENYGYTF.

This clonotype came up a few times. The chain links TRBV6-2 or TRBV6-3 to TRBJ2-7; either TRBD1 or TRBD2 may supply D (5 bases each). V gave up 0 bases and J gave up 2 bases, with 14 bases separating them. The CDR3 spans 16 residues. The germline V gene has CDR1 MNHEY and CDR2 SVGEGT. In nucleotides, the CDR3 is TGTGCCAGCAGTTACTCGATAGGGGACGAAGCCTACGAGCAGTACTTC. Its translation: CASSYSIGDEAYEQYF.

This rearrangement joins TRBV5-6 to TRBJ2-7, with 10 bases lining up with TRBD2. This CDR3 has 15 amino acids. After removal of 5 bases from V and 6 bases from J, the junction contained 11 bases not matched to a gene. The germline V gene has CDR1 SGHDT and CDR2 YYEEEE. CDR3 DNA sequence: TGTGCCAGCAGGCGGACTAGCGGTCTACGCGCCGAGCAGTACTTC. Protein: CASRRTSGLRAEQYF. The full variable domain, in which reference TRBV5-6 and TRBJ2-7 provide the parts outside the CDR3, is DAGVTQSPTHLIKTRGQQVTLRCSPKSGHDTVSWYQQALGQGPQFIFQYYEEEERQRGNFPDRFSGHQFPNYSSELNVNALLLGDSALYLCASRRTSGLRAEQYFGPGTRLTVT.

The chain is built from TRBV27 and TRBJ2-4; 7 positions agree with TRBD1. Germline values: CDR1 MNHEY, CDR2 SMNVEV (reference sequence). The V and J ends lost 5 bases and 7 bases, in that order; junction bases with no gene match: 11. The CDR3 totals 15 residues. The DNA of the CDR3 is TGTGCCAGCAGTCCAAACAGGGGAGACGGGAACATTCAGTACTTC. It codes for CASSPNRGDGNIQYF.

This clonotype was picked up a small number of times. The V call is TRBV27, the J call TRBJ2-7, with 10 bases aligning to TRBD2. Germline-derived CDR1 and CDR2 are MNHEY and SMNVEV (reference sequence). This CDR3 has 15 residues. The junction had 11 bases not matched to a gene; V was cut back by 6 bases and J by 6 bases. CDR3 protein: CASRRNLAGDSEQYF. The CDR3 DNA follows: TGTGCCAGCAGGAGAAATCTAGCGGGAGATAGCGAGCAGTACTTC.

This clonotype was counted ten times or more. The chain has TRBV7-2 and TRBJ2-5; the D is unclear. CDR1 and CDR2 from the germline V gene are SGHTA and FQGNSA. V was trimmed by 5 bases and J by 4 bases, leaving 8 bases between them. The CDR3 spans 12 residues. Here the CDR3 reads CASSRGRETQYF. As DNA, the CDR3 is TGTGCCAGCAGCCGTGGGCGAGAGACCCAGTACTTC.

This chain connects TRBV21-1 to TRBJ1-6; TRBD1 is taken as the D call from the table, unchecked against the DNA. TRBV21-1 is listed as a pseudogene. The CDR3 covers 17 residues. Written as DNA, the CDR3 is TGTGCCAGCAGCAAAGTGGGCAGGGGATTAGTGGATTCACCCCTCCACTTT. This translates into CASSKVGRGLVDSPLHF.

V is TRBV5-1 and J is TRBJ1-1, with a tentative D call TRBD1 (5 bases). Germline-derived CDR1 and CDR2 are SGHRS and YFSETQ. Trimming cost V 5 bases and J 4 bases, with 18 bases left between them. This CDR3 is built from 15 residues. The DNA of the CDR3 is TGCGCCAGCAGACTGAACCCAGGGTCGGGCACTGAAGCTTTCTTT. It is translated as CASRLNPGSGTEAFF.

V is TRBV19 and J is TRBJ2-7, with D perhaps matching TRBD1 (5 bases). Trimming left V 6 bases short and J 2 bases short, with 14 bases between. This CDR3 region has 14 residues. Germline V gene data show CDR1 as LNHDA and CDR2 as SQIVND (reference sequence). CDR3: CASRKAGSAYEQYF. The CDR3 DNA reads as TGTGCCAGTAGGAAGGCAGGGTCGGCCTACGAGCAGTACTTC.

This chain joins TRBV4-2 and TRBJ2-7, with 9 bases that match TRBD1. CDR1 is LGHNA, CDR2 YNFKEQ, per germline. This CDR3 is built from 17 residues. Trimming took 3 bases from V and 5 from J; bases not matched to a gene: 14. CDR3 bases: TGTGCCAGCAGCCATGATCTACCGGGACAGGGAACTCACGAGCAGTACTTC. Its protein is CASSHDLPGQGTHEQYF.

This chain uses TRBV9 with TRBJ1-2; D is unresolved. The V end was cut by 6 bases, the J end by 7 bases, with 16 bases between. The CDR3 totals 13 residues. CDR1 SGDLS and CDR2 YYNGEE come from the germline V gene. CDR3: CASNTLALSGYTF. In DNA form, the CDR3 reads TGTGCCAGCAATACCCTCGCCCTGAGTGGCTACACCTTC.

CDR3 sequence: CASSLIRGDEQFF. As DNA, the CDR3 is TGTGCCAGCAGCTTGATACGGGGGGATGAGCAGTTCTTC. The rearrangement uses TRBV5-6 and TRBJ2-1, with TRBD2 matching over 7 bases. The CDR3 extends over 13 amino acids. Germline V lookup: CDR1 SGHDT, CDR2 YYEEEE. The V gene end was trimmed by 1 base and the J gene end by 8 bases; junction bases not matched to a gene: 3.

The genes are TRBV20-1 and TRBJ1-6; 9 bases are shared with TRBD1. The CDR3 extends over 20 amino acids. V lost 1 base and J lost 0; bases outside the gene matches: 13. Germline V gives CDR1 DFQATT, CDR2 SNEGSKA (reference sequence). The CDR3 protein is CSARANRDRVRSSYNSPLHF. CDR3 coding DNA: TGCAGTGCTAGAGCTAACCGGGACAGGGTCAGAAGCTCCTATAATTCACCCCTCCACTTT.

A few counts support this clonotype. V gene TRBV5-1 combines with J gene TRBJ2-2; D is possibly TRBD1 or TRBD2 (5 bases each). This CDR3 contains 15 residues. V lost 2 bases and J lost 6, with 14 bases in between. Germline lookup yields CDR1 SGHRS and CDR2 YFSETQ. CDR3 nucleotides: TGCGCCAGCAGCTTCTCCAGGGTGGAGGCCGGGGAGCTGTTTTTT. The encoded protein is CASSFSRVEAGELFF. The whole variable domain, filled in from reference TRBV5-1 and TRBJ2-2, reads KAGVTQTPRYLIKTRGQQVTLSCSPISGHRSVSWYQQTPGQGLQFLFEYFSETQRNKGNFPGRFSGRQFSNSRSEMNVSTLELGDSALYLCASSFSRVEAGELFFGEGSRLTVL.

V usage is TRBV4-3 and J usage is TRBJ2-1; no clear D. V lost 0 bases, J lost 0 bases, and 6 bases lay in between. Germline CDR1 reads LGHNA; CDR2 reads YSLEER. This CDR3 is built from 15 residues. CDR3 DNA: TGCGCCAGCAGCCAAGATACTAACTCCTACAATGAGCAGTTCTTC. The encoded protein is CASSQDTNSYNEQFF.

CDR3: CATSDPRQGKGEQYF. The CDR3 DNA reads as TGTGCCACCAGTGATCCTCGACAGGGGAAAGGGGAGCAGTACTTC. V is TRBV24-1 and J is TRBJ2-7, with 8 bases aligning to TRBD1. CDR3 length: 15 residues. CDR1 and CDR2 from the germline V gene are KGHDR and SFDVKD. V shed 3 bases and J 7 bases; nucleotides not matched to a gene: 10.

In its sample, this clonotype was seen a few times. This chain's CDR3 is CSARDNGRSYSGEQYF. CDR3 DNA: TGCAGTGCTAGAGATAATGGACGGAGTTACTCGGGCGAGCAGTACTTC. This chain joins TRBV20-1 and TRBJ2-7; no clear D gene. This CDR3 has 16 amino acids. Trimming pared 0 bases from V and 6 bases from J, leaving 21 bases between. Looked up from germline, CDR1 is DFQATT and CDR2 is SNEGSKA (reference sequence).